This TCR beta chain was recovered during a study of stem cell transplantation in POMP-related autoinflammatory disease (dated by TCRdb to the early 2020s). About the study as a whole: The study hypothesized that defective thymoproteasomes impair MHC class I-dependent CD8+ T-cell differentiation and positive selection, skewing the TRB repertoire. Before transplant, patients showed CD4+ naive T-cell skewing, low CD8+ T-cell proportions, and reduced T-cell cytokine secretion. After transplant, DNA chimerism analysis showed 100% donor engraftment of neutrophils and platelets through one year. The effect of POMP deficiency on T-cell receptor beta repertoire diversity and CDR3 characteristics was assessed by high-throughput TRB sequencing.

Worth noting for this clone: Its antigen has not been determined. No quality values exist for individual bases; no much larger clone is one base distant.

The library was produced with the immunoSEQ multiplex PCR assay. In the source study's methods: Repertoire diversity was quantified with Shannon entropy, accounting for clonal size distribution. Clonotype distribution inequality was measured with the Gini-Simpson index (Simpson_1-D). Sourced from immuneACCESS, this table was stored by TCRdb with only in-frame sequences that have V and J called. A share of the clones is absent; for the studies checked, an unresolved V gene accounts for under half, and the remainder has no known explanation. V and J calls and clone size come straight from that table; D and trimming were deduced from the DNA. This sample has some 65,000 clones in its table, and approximately 91% of those were observed once. Clones ranked in the top ten supply 0.5% to 0.85% of the sample. In light of the paper, this sample's time point label describes: after hematopoietic stem cell transplant. PRAID featured prominent immunodeficiency alongside autoinflammation. Prior to TRB sequencing, T-cell subsets (conventional T cells, CD8+ T cells, regulatory T cells, T follicular helper cells) were sorted.

Overall study outcomes, separate from this receptor: A restricted number of unique TRB V-J gene pairings was observed in PRAID patients. In PRAID patients, the trend toward increased clonality and lower diversity reached statistical significance only for regulatory T cells. Across all analyzed T-cell subsets, PRAID patients showed a trend toward higher clonality and lower TRB diversity.

V gives up 8 bases and J gives up 7 bases, and the segment between their germline ends measures 12 bases. The CDR3, from cysteine to phenylalanine, totals 11 residues. CDR3 DNA is the only sequence kept; it has 33 bases, read in frame from the first base. CDR1 and CDR2 are read off the germline V gene (reference sequence) as MNHNY and SVGAGI. Recombination joined TRBV6-6 with TRBJ2-7; the D gene cannot be resolved reliably. The source was CD4+ T cells from PBMCs, collected after stem cell transplantation. The origin of this receptor is a human patient with POMP-related autoinflammation and immune dysregulation (PRAID). After a transplant, some of the T cells may come from the graft donor. The CDR3 sequence is CASRTTREQYF. The bases read TGTGCCAGCCGAACCACAAGGGAGCAGTACTTC.